These T cell receptor beta chains were read from a single sample in a study of T cells in Graves' hyperthyroidism and ophthalmopathy. TCRdb redid the calling of the multiplex PCR reads with MiXCR, one entry per CDR3 protein. The sample lists about 620,000 distinct CDR3 sequences; around 15% were seen once. The sample consisted of blood. All receptors derive from a woman aged 25 to 39 with Graves' hyperthyroidism. Both conserved end residues are part of each CDR3. Each record gives: J gene, V gene, clone size, D gene, CDR3 protein, CDR3 DNA. A D gene is named only where the DNA matches it firmly. Size is stated for part of the rows, as once, few or many counts, or as a class when the clone is expanded.

j_call: TRBJ1-1
v_call: TRBV19
clone_size: -
d_call: TRBD1
cdr3_aa: CASSPTGGVPLNTEAFF
cdr3_nt: TGTGCCAGTTCGCCCACAGGGGGGGTCCCCCTGAACACTGAAGCTTTCTTT

j_call: TRBJ1-4
v_call: TRBV4-2
clone_size: -
d_call: -
cdr3_aa: CASSYRDSNEKLFF
cdr3_nt: TGTGCCAGCAGCTACCGGGATTCCAATGAAAAACTGTTTTTT

j_call: TRBJ1-2
v_call: TRBV28
clone_size: -
d_call: TRBD1
cdr3_aa: CASSLAGQGVTYGYTF
cdr3_nt: TGTGCCAGCAGTTTAGCGGGACAGGGGGTCACTTATGGCTACACCTTC

j_call: TRBJ1-5
v_call: TRBV27
clone_size: many
d_call: -
cdr3_aa: CASSLGTRTQQHF
cdr3_nt: TGTGCCAGCAGTTTAGGGACACGGACTCAACAGCATTTT

j_call: TRBJ2-1
v_call: TRBV12-3/TRBV12-4
clone_size: few
d_call: -
cdr3_aa: CASRGAGEQFF
cdr3_nt: TGTGCCAGCAGAGGGGCGGGAGAGCAGTTCTTC

j_call: TRBJ2-3
v_call: TRBV5-6
clone_size: once
d_call: TRBD2
cdr3_aa: CASSLVVEREAQYF
cdr3_nt: TGTGCCAGCAGCTTGGTGGTTGAGCGGGAGGCGCAGTATTTT

j_call: TRBJ2-3
v_call: TRBV19
clone_size: -
d_call: -
cdr3_aa: CASGWTGDTQYF
cdr3_nt: TGTGCCAGTGGCTGGACGGGGGATACGCAGTATTTT

j_call: TRBJ2-7
v_call: TRBV28
clone_size: few
d_call: -
cdr3_aa: CASSLWGVRGGDSDEQYF
cdr3_nt: TGTGCCAGCAGTTTATGGGGGGTTCGGGGAGGTGATTCGGACGAGCAGTACTTC

j_call: TRBJ1-2
v_call: TRBV24-1
clone_size: -
d_call: -
cdr3_aa: CATSPSAGTNYGYTF
cdr3_nt: TGTGCCACCAGTCCTAGCGCGGGGACTAACTATGGCTACACCTTC

j_call: TRBJ2-7
v_call: TRBV6-1
clone_size: many
d_call: -
cdr3_aa: CASTMNSDSSYEQYF
cdr3_nt: TGTGCCAGCACCATGAACAGCGACAGCTCCTACGAGCAGTACTTC

j_call: TRBJ1-2
v_call: TRBV28
clone_size: many
d_call: TRBD1
cdr3_aa: CASSLYRRGTDRGYTF
cdr3_nt: TGTGCCAGCAGTTTATATCGTAGAGGGACAGATCGTGGCTACACCTTC

j_call: TRBJ2-5
v_call: TRBV28
clone_size: few
d_call: -
cdr3_aa: CASSLSWAVHQETQYF
cdr3_nt: TGTGCCAGCAGTTTATCTTGGGCAGTACATCAAGAGACCCAGTACTTC

j_call: TRBJ2-7
v_call: TRBV5-1
clone_size: many
d_call: TRBD1
cdr3_aa: CASSFFQGDYEQYF
cdr3_nt: TGCGCCAGCAGCTTTTTTCAGGGGGACTACGAGCAGTACTTC

j_call: TRBJ1-1
v_call: TRBV24-1
clone_size: -
d_call: -
cdr3_aa: CATSRSGSGEAFF
cdr3_nt: TGTGCCACCAGTCGATCCGGGTCGGGCGAAGCTTTCTTT

j_call: TRBJ1-3
v_call: TRBV29-1
clone_size: few
d_call: TRBD1
cdr3_aa: CSVETGASGNTIYF
cdr3_nt: TGCAGCGTTGAGACAGGGGCGTCTGGAAACACCATATATTTT

j_call: TRBJ2-3
v_call: TRBV7-9
clone_size: -
d_call: -
cdr3_aa: CASSLIASTDTQYF
cdr3_nt: TGTGCCAGCAGCTTAATCGCCAGCACAGATACGCAGTATTTT

j_call: TRBJ2-5
v_call: TRBV7-6
clone_size: -
d_call: -
cdr3_aa: CASSKTRGQETQYF
cdr3_nt: TGTGCCAGCAGCAAGACTAGGGGCCAAGAGACCCAGTACTTC

j_call: TRBJ2-3
v_call: TRBV7-9
clone_size: few
d_call: -
cdr3_aa: CATLSDTQYF
cdr3_nt: TGTGCCACCCTCTCAGATACGCAGTATTTT

j_call: TRBJ2-3
v_call: TRBV18
clone_size: few
d_call: -
cdr3_aa: CASSPIGQSPRDTQYF
cdr3_nt: TGTGCCAGCTCACCCATCGGACAGTCGCCACGAGATACGCAGTATTTT

j_call: TRBJ2-2
v_call: TRBV19
clone_size: -
d_call: -
cdr3_aa: CASSIQASETGELFF
cdr3_nt: TGTGCCAGTAGTATTCAGGCTAGCGAGACCGGGGAGCTGTTTTTT

j_call: TRBJ2-2
v_call: TRBV28
clone_size: few
d_call: -
cdr3_aa: CASRRLDTGELFF
cdr3_nt: TGTGCCAGCAGGCGACTTGACACCGGGGAGCTGTTTTTT

j_call: TRBJ2-1
v_call: TRBV30
clone_size: many
d_call: -
cdr3_aa: CAWSRNSGIYNEQFF
cdr3_nt: TGTGCCTGGAGTCGGAATAGCGGTATTTACAATGAGCAGTTCTTC

j_call: TRBJ2-2
v_call: TRBV6-1
clone_size: -
d_call: TRBD2
cdr3_aa: CASKEGLGFTGELFF
cdr3_nt: TGTGCCAGCAAGGAGGGACTAGGTTTTACCGGGGAGCTGTTTTTT

j_call: TRBJ1-1
v_call: TRBV7-8
clone_size: many
d_call: -
cdr3_aa: CASSLKDIAFF
cdr3_nt: TGTGCCAGCAGCTTAAAGGATATCGCTTTCTTT

j_call: TRBJ2-3
v_call: TRBV3-1
clone_size: many
d_call: TRBD2
cdr3_aa: CASSQDPSSGGTDTQYF
cdr3_nt: TGTGCCAGCAGCCAAGACCCTTCTAGCGGAGGCACAGATACGCAGTATTTT

j_call: TRBJ2-7
v_call: TRBV7-2
clone_size: -
d_call: TRBD1
cdr3_aa: CASSSTGQGYEQYF
cdr3_nt: TGTGCCAGCAGCTCCACCGGACAGGGATACGAGCAGTACTTC

j_call: TRBJ2-7
v_call: TRBV19
clone_size: few
d_call: TRBD2
cdr3_aa: CASSQGTSGYSFSYEQYF
cdr3_nt: TGTGCCAGTAGTCAAGGGACTAGCGGGTACTCCTTCTCCTACGAGCAGTACTTC

j_call: TRBJ2-3
v_call: TRBV11-3
clone_size: -
d_call: TRBD1
cdr3_aa: CASRGQSEPDTQYF
cdr3_nt: TGTGCCAGCAGGGGACAGTCCGAGCCAGATACGCAGTATTTT

j_call: TRBJ1-1
v_call: TRBV29-1
clone_size: few
d_call: -
cdr3_aa: CSVADIYTEAFF
cdr3_nt: TGCAGCGTTGCTGACATTTACACTGAAGCTTTCTTT

j_call: TRBJ1-6
v_call: TRBV19
clone_size: few
d_call: -
cdr3_aa: CASSYQSGALHF
cdr3_nt: TGTGCCAGCTCGTACCAGAGTGGAGCCCTCCACTTT

j_call: TRBJ2-1
v_call: TRBV19
clone_size: few
d_call: -
cdr3_aa: CASSIFPRTNNEQFF
cdr3_nt: TGTGCCAGTAGTATATTCCCACGGACCAACAATGAGCAGTTCTTC

j_call: TRBJ2-2
v_call: TRBV7-8
clone_size: many
d_call: -
cdr3_aa: CASSLATGELFF
cdr3_nt: TGTGCCAGCAGCTTAGCTACCGGGGAGCTGTTTTTT

j_call: TRBJ1-1
v_call: TRBV28
clone_size: many
d_call: -
cdr3_aa: CASSLSRGRTEAFF
cdr3_nt: TGTGCCAGCAGTTTATCCCGGGGTAGAACTGAAGCTTTCTTT

j_call: TRBJ2-5
v_call: TRBV19
clone_size: -
d_call: -
cdr3_aa: CASSMRDTQETQYF
cdr3_nt: TGTGCCAGTAGTATGAGGGACACCCAAGAGACCCAGTACTTC

j_call: TRBJ2-7
v_call: TRBV7-2
clone_size: many
d_call: -
cdr3_aa: CASSTSVADYYEQYF
cdr3_nt: TGTGCCAGCAGCACAAGTGTGGCGGACTACTACGAGCAGTACTTC

j_call: TRBJ2-7
v_call: TRBV7-8
clone_size: many
d_call: -
cdr3_aa: CASSLLAGEQYF
cdr3_nt: TGTGCCAGCAGCTTACTGGCAGGGGAGCAGTACTTC

j_call: TRBJ2-1
v_call: TRBV28
clone_size: many
d_call: TRBD2
cdr3_aa: CASSLVTSGRDEQFF
cdr3_nt: TGTGCCAGCAGTTTAGTGACTAGCGGGAGGGATGAGCAGTTCTTC